This T cell receptor (beta chain) was found in a study of post-analysis software for immune sequencing data. Overall study: Included among the disease courses, which were recorded for the cohort, were relapsing-remitting, secondary progressive and progressive-relapsing multiple sclerosis. Study results and limitations: Controls showed lower frequencies than patients for roughly 5 TRBV segments, and TRBV5-6, TRBV5-1 and TRBV20-1 were among these.

A word on this clonotype: The antigen is undetermined.

CDR1 SQVTM and CDR2 ANQGSEA come from the germline V gene. The length of the CDR3 is 14 residues. J lost 4 bases, V lost 6 bases, and 10 bases had no gene match. The TCR beta cDNA libraries carried unique molecular identifiers. TCRdb reprocessed the PCR reads via MiXCR and lists one record per CDR3 protein. The sample holds fewer than 850,000 distinct CDR3 sequences; just under 30% are singletons and the top ten take 0.5% to 0.6%. This clonotype originated in a girl under 18 with multiple sclerosis. The chain couples TRBV29-1 to TRBJ2-5; 8 nucleotides align to TRBD1. Sequencing used blood. The CDR3 sequence: CSVLLPDRGETQYF. CDR3 nucleotide sequence: TGCAGCGTCCTGCTACCCGACAGGGGAGAGACCCAGTACTTC.